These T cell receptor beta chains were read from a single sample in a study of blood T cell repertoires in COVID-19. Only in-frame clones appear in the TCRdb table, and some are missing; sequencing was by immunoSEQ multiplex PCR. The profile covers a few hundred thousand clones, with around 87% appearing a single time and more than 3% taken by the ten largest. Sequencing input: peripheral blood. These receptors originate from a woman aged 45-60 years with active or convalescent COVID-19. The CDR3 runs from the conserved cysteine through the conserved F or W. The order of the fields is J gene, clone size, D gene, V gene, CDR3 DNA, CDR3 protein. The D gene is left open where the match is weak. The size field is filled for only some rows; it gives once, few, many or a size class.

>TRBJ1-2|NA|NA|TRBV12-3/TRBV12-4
TGTGCCAGCAGTTTAGCCAGGGCTGATGGCTACACCTTC
CASSLARADGYTF
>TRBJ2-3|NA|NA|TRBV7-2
TGTGCCAGCAGTGATCCGACAGGCACAGATACGCAGTATTTT
CASSDPTGTDTQYF
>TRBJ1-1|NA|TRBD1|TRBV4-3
TGCGCCAGCAGCCAAGGGACAGGGGCAGGTGGTGTGACTGAAGCTTTCTTT
CASSQGTGAGGVTEAFF
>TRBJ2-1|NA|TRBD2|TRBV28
TGTGCCACCTCCTCCTCGGTAGCGGGAGGTTGGAATGAGCAGTTCTTC
CATSSSVAGGWNEQFF
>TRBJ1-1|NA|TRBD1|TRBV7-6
TGTGCCAGCAGCTTACCCGGACAGGGGGGGACTGAAGCTTTCTTT
CASSLPGQGGTEAFF
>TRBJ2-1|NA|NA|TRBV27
TGTGCCAGCAGCATTACTGGATTCCGGGCTGCACAGGGTCAGAATGAGCAGTTCTTC
CASSITGFRAAQGQNEQFF
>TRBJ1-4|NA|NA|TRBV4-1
TGCGCCAGCAGCCAAGATAATAGGGGGATAAAGGAAAAACTGTTTTTT
CASSQDNRGIKEKLFF
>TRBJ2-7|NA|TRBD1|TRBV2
TGTGCCAGTTCCGACAGGGTAGGCGACGAGCAGTACTTC
CASSDRVGDEQYF
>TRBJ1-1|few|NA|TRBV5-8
TGTGCCAGCAGCGCGAGGACGGGGGGCACTGAAGCTTTCTTT
CASSARTGGTEAFF
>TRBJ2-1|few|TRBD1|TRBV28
TGTGCCAGCAGCCGTCCTTCGCGGTGGGAGGACAGGGGCCACAATGAGCAGTTCTTC
CASSRPSRWEDRGHNEQFF
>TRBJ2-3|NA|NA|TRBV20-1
TGCAGTGCTAGTTTCCACGGACTGAGCACAGATACGCAGTATTTT
CSASFHGLSTDTQYF
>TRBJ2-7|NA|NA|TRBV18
TGTGCCAGCTCACCACCAAGCGGAGGCTACGAGCAGTACTTC
CASSPPSGGYEQYF
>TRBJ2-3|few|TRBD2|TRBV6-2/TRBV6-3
TGTGCCAGCACCCCTACAAGATTCCGGACTAGCGGGAGGGTTACAGATACGCAGTATTTT
CASTPTRFRTSGRVTDTQYF
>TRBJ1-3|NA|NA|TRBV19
TGTGCCAGTAGTCCGAGCTCTGGAAACACCATATATTTT
CASSPSSGNTIYF
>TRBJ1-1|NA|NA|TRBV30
TGTGCCTGGAGTGCCGGCGGAGGACAGATTGAAGCTTTCTTT
CAWSAGGGQIEAFF
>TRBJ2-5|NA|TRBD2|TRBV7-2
TGTGCCAGCAGCTTTAACGGGGGGGCCACAGAGACCCAGTACTTC
CASSFNGGATETQYF
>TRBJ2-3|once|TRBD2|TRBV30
TGTGCCTGGAGCGCAGGGACTAGCGGGGGCACAGATACGCAGTATTTT
CAWSAGTSGGTDTQYF
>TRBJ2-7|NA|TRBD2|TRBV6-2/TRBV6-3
TGTGCCAGCAGTTACTCAAAAACTAGCGGGAGGGTCGAGCAGTACTTC
CASSYSKTSGRVEQYF
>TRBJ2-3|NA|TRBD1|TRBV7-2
TGTGCCAGCAGCTTACAGGGGGCGCAATCAGATACGCAGTATTTT
CASSLQGAQSDTQYF
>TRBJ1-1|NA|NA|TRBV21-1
TGTGCCAGCAGCAAAGCCGGCACTGAAGCTTTCTTT
CASSKAGTEAFF
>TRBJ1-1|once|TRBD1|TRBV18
TGTGCCAGCTCACCGATGGGACAGGGGTACACTGAAGCTTTCTTT
CASSPMGQGYTEAFF
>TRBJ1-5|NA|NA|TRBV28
TGTGCCAGCAGTCCCGGGGGTCAGCCCCAGCATTTT
CASSPGGQPQHF
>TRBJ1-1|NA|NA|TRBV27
TGTGCCAGCAGTTTGCAGGGGAGTTATAACACTGAAGCTTTCTTT
CASSLQGSYNTEAFF
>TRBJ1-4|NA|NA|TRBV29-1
TGCAGCGTCCAACTCCGCGGAGGTGAAAAACTGTTTTTT
CSVQLRGGEKLFF
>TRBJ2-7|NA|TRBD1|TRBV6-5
TGTGCCAGCAGTTCTCGGACAGGGGGCTACAACTACGAGCAGTACTTC
CASSSRTGGYNYEQYF
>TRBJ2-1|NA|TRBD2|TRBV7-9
TGTGCCAGCAGCTTAGGGAAGGCGGGGGATGAGCAGTTCTTC
CASSLGKAGDEQFF
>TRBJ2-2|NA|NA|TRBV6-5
TGTGCCAGCAGCCGGAACACCGGGGAGCTGTTTTTT
CASSRNTGELFF
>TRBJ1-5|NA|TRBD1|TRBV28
TGTGCCAGCAGCCTTACAGGGGGCGCGGATCAGCCCCAGCATTTT
CASSLTGGADQPQHF
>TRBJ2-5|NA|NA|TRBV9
TGTGCCAGCAGCGTAACAGCGGCCTTACAAGAGACCCAGTACTTC
CASSVTAALQETQYF
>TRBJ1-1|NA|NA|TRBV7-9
TGTGCCAGCAGCTTTAAGGAGACGAACACTGAAGCTTTCTTT
CASSFKETNTEAFF
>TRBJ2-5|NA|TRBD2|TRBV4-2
TGTGCCAGCAGCTATACTAGCGGCGACCAGACCCAGTACTTC
CASSYTSGDQTQYF
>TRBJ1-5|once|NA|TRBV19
TGTGCCAGTAGTATGAGAGTCGCGGCAGGGGTCCAGCCCCAGCATTTT
CASSMRVAAGVQPQHF
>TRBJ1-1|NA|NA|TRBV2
TGTGCCAGCAGGGCCGCGATGGGGGCTAGGGGCACTGAAGCTTTCTTT
CASRAAMGARGTEAFF
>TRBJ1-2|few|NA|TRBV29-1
TGCAGCGTTTATCAGGGGCGGTATGGCTACACCTTC
CSVYQGRYGYTF
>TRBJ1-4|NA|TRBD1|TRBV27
TGTGCCAGCAGTGCACAGGGGGTTCGGGGTGAAAAACTGTTTTTT
CASSAQGVRGEKLFF
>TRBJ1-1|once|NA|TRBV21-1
TGTGCCAGCAGAGAGGGATACAGAATGCCGAACACTGAAGCTTTCTTT
CASREGYRMPNTEAFF
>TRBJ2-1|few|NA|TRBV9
TGTGCCAGCAGCGTTTCATCGCGGGCCGGACTAACCAATGAGCAGTTCTTC
CASSVSSRAGLTNEQFF
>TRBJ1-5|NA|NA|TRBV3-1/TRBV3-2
TGTGCCAGCAGCCAAGGTGTAAACTATCAGCCCCAGCATTTT
CASSQGVNYQPQHF
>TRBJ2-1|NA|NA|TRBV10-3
TGTGCCATCAGTGGGGGGGACAGCCTAAATGAGCAGTTCTTC
CAISGGDSLNEQFF
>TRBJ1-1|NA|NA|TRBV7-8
TGTGCCAGCAGCTTAGGGCGGGGTGAGAGGACGTCGTTAACTCAGGCAGCTTTCTTT
CASSLGRGERTSLTQAAFF